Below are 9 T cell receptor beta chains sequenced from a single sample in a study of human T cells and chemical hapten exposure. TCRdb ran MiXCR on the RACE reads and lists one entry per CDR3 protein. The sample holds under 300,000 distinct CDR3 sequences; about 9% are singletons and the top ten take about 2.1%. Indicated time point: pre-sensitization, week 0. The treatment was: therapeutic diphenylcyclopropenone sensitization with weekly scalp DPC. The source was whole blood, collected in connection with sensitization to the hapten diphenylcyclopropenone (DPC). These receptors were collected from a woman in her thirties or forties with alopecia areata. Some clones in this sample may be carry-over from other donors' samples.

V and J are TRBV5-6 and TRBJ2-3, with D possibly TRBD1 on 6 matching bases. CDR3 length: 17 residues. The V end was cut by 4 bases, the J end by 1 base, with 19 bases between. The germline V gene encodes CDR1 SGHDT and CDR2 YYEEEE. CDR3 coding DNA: TGTGCCAGCAGCCTGTTGGGAACAGGGTCCGGCACAGATACGCAGTATTTT. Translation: CASSLLGTGSGTDTQYF.

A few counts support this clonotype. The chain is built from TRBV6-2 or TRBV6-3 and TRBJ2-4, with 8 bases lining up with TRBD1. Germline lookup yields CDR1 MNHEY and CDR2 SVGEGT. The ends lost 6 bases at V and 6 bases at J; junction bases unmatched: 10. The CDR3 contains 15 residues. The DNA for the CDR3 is TGTGCCAGCAGCAGTTTTGGACAGGGAACAAACATTCAGTACTTC. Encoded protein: CASSSFGQGTNIQYF.

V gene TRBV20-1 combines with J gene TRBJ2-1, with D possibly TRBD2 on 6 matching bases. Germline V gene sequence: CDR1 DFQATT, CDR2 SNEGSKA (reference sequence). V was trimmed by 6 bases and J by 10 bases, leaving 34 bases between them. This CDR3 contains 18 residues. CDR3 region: CSAADRDSPRSVTREQFF. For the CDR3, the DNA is TGCAGTGCCGCTGATAGGGACTCTCCTAGGTCCGTCACACGCGAGCAGTTCTTC.

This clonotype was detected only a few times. The CDR3 DNA follows: TGTGCCAGCAGTTACTCGTCAGCCCAAGAGACCCAGTACTTC. Translation: CASSYSSAQETQYF. V and J are TRBV6-2 or TRBV6-3 and TRBJ2-5; D is unclear. The CDR3 is 14 amino acids. Germline V gene data show CDR1 as MNHEY and CDR2 as SVGEGT. Between the trimmed V and J ends, which lost 0 bases and 1 base, there was a span of 6 bases.

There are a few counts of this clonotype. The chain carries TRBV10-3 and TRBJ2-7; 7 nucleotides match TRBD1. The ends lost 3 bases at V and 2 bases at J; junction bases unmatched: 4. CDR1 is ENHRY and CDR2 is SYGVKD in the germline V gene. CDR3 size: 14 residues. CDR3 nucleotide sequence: TGTGCCATCAGTGACGGGACAGCCGCCTACGAGCAGTACTTC. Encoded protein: CAISDGTAAYEQYF.

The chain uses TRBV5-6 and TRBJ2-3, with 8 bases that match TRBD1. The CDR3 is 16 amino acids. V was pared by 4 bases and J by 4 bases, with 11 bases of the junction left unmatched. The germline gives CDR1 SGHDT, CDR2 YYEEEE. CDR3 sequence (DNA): TGTGCCAGCAGCCGAGCAGGGGGCTTAGTGGCAGATACGCAGTATTTT. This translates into CASSRAGGLVADTQYF.

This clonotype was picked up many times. Here the CDR3 reads CASSARTSSSYEQYF. CDR3 DNA sequence: TGTGCCAGCAGCGCCCGGACATCGAGCTCCTACGAGCAGTACTTC. J is TRBJ2-7 and V is TRBV9, with D perhaps TRBD1 (5 bases). Between the trimmed V and J ends, which lost 3 bases and 0 bases, there was a span of 13 bases. This CDR3 has 15 amino acids. Per the germline V gene, CDR1 is SGDLS and CDR2 is YYNGEE.

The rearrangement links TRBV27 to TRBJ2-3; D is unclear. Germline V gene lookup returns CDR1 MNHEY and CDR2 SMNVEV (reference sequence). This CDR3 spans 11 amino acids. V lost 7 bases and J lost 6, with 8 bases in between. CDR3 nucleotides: TGTGCCAGCACCCGCCTTGATACGCAGTATTTT. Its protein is CASTRLDTQYF.

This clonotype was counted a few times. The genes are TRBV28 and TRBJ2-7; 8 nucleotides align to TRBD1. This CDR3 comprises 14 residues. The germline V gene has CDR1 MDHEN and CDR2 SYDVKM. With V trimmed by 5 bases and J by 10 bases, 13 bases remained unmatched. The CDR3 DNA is TGTGCCAGCAGTCCAGGACAGGGACCCGAGTACCAGTACTTC. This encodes CASSPGQGPEYQYF. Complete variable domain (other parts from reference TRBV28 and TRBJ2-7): DVKVTQSSRYLVKRTGEKVFLECVQDMDHENMFWYRQDPGLGLRLIYFSYDVKMKEKGDIPEGYSVSREKKERFSLILESASTNQTSMYLCASSPGQGPEYQYFGPGTRLTVT.